The rows below give T cell receptor beta chains drawn from one sample of a study of shared clonotypes between healthy human individuals. Libraries were prepared by immunoSEQ multiplex PCR; TCRdb keeps only in-frame clonotypes and omits some of them. The table shows millions of clones, with over 85% occurring only once. The sample taken for sequencing was naive CD4+ T cells sorted from blood. Receptors were obtained from a man between 18 and 29 years old in good health. CDR3s include the opening cysteine and the closing phenylalanine or tryptophan. A D gene is named only where the DNA matches it firmly. The size of a clone is reported for some rows only, either as once, few or many, or as a class for expanded clones.

j_gene | abundance | v_gene | d_gene | CDR3aa | CDR3nt
TRBJ1-2 | NA | TRBV5-6 | NA | CASSFNDYGYTF | TGTGCCAGCAGTTTTAACGACTATGGCTACACCTTC
TRBJ1-1 | NA | TRBV18 | NA | CASSPGTTEAFF | TGTGCCAGCTCACCCGGTACCACTGAAGCTTTCTTT
TRBJ1-1 | NA | TRBV18 | TRBD1 | CASSSNRGHTEAFF | TGTGCCAGCTCGTCGAACAGGGGTCACACTGAAGCTTTCTTT
TRBJ2-5 | once | TRBV5-4 | NA | CASSLETQETQYF | TGTGCCAGCAGCTTAGAGACCCAAGAGACCCAGTACTTC
TRBJ2-7 | NA | TRBV25-1 | NA | CASSDPGGPYEQYF | TGTGCCAGCAGTGACCCAGGGGGGCCCTACGAGCAGTACTTC
TRBJ1-2 | NA | TRBV5-1 | TRBD1 | CASSPTGEYGYTF | TGCGCCAGCAGTCCGACAGGGGAGTATGGCTACACCTTC
TRBJ1-1 | NA | TRBV19 | NA | CASSRDTDTEAFF | TGTGCCAGTAGTCGGGACACAGACACTGAAGCTTTCTTT
TRBJ2-2 | NA | TRBV11-3 | TRBD1 | CASSREQGASGELFF | TGTGCCAGCAGCCGGGAACAGGGGGCATCCGGGGAGCTGTTTTTT
TRBJ1-1 | NA | TRBV28 | NA | CASSLEQGNTEAFF | TGTGCCAGCAGTTTAGAGCAGGGGAACACTGAAGCTTTCTTT
TRBJ2-1 | NA | TRBV6-5 | TRBD2 | CASSSAASGSNEQFF | TGTGCCAGCAGCTCCGCGGCTAGCGGGAGTAATGAGCAGTTCTTC
TRBJ2-5 | NA | TRBV18 | NA | CASSEGNQETQYF | TGTGCCAGCTCAGAGGGCAACCAAGAGACCCAGTACTTC
TRBJ2-7 | NA | TRBV5-4 | NA | CASSHNRGGKSSYEQYF | TGTGCCAGCAGCCATAACAGGGGAGGTAAGAGCTCCTACGAGCAGTACTTC
TRBJ1-1 | NA | TRBV29-1 | NA | CSVELSGMNTEAFF | TGCAGCGTTGAACTATCAGGGATGAACACTGAAGCTTTCTTT
TRBJ2-3 | NA | TRBV9 | NA | CASSVGRSTDTQYF | TGTGCCAGCAGCGTAGGTCGGAGCACAGATACGCAGTATTTT
TRBJ2-3 | once | TRBV29-1 | TRBD2 | CSAPTSGGATQYF | TGCAGCGCTCCGACTAGCGGGGGAGCTACGCAGTATTTT
TRBJ2-7 | NA | TRBV28 | TRBD2 | CASSRGAGGPYEQYF | TGTGCCAGCAGCCGTGGAGCGGGAGGCCCCTACGAGCAGTACTTC
TRBJ2-7 | NA | TRBV19 | TRBD2 | CASSQSSGPYEQYF | TGTGCCAGTAGTCAGTCTAGCGGACCCTACGAGCAGTACTTC
TRBJ1-5 | once | TRBV27 | NA | CASSPDRTGQPQHF | TGTGCCAGCAGTCCCGACAGGACGGGTCAGCCCCAGCATTTT
TRBJ2-4 | NA | TRBV6-5 | TRBD2 | CASRWGSGGKNIQYF | TGTGCCAGCAGATGGGGTTCGGGGGGCAAAAACATTCAGTACTTC
TRBJ1-1 | NA | TRBV10-3 | NA | CAISEGANTEAFF | TGTGCCATCAGTGAAGGGGCGAACACTGAAGCTTTCTTT
TRBJ1-1 | NA | TRBV5-1 | TRBD1 | CASSLRGDSGDTEAFF | TGCGCCAGCAGCTTAAGGGGGGACAGTGGGGACACTGAAGCTTTCTTT
TRBJ2-1 | NA | TRBV18 | TRBD2 | CASSPITAGGLGEQFF | TGTGCCAGCTCACCAATCACAGCGGGGGGTCTAGGTGAGCAGTTCTTC
TRBJ2-5 | NA | TRBV6-6 | TRBD1 | CASSKGQASQETQYF | TGTGCCAGCAGTAAGGGACAGGCGTCCCAAGAGACCCAGTACTTC
TRBJ1-1 | NA | TRBV29-1 | NA | CSAVNTEAFF | TGCAGCGCGGTGAACACTGAAGCTTTCTTT
TRBJ2-5 | NA | TRBV7-9 | TRBD1 | CASSTGTGGGETQYF | TGTGCCAGCAGCACCGGGACAGGGGGCGGGGAGACCCAGTACTTC
TRBJ1-6 | NA | TRBV5-8 | TRBD1 | CASSQPRSTGVNSPLHF | TGTGCCAGCAGCCAACCTCGGTCGACAGGGGTCAATTCACCCCTCCACTTT
TRBJ2-1 | NA | TRBV5-8 | TRBD2 | CASSWTSGTTYNEQFF | TGTGCCAGCAGCTGGACTAGCGGGACAACCTACAATGAGCAGTTCTTC
TRBJ2-3 | NA | TRBV30 | TRBD2 | CAWSVLRTSGGGEDTQYF | TGTGCCTGGAGTGTACTCCGAACTAGCGGGGGGGGTGAAGATACGCAGTATTTT
TRBJ1-5 | NA | TRBV27 | NA | CASSLSRASNQPQHF | TGTGCCAGCAGTTTATCCAGGGCAAGCAATCAGCCCCAGCATTTT
TRBJ1-2 | NA | TRBV19 | TRBD1 | CAMWTGGNYGYTF | TGTGCCATGTGGACAGGGGGTAACTATGGCTACACCTTC
TRBJ1-1 | NA | TRBV11-2 | NA | CASSLAYRLNTEAFF | TGTGCCAGCAGCTTAGCCTATAGGTTGAACACTGAAGCTTTCTTT
TRBJ2-7 | NA | TRBV29-1 | TRBD2 | CSVWIPSGRAGYISYEQYF | TGCAGCGTTTGGATCCCTAGCGGGAGGGCCGGGTATATATCCTACGAGCAGTACTTC
TRBJ2-7 | NA | TRBV28 | NA | CASSLRGARTYEQYF | TGTGCCAGCAGTTTACGGGGGGCAAGAACCTACGAGCAGTACTTC
TRBJ2-5 | NA | TRBV7-2 | TRBD2 | CASSSIPGLAGKGTQYF | TGTGCCAGCAGCTCTATTCCGGGACTAGCGGGGAAGGGGACCCAGTACTTC
TRBJ1-1 | many | TRBV4-1 | NA | CASSFSGTYEAFF | TGCGCCAGCAGTTTTTCCGGGACATATGAAGCTTTCTTT
TRBJ2-7 | NA | TRBV5-1 | NA | CASSLARGPHYEQYF | TGCGCCAGCAGCTTGGCACGCGGCCCCCACTACGAGCAGTACTTC
TRBJ1-2 | NA | TRBV13 | NA | CASSLIRDGNYGYTF | TGTGCCAGCAGCCTGATACGGGACGGCAACTATGGCTACACCTTC
TRBJ1-1 | NA | TRBV5-6 | NA | CASSLRGQGSEAFF | TGTGCCAGCAGCTTGCGGGGTCAGGGATCTGAAGCTTTCTTT
TRBJ1-2 | NA | TRBV7-8 | NA | CASSLAGLNYGYTF | TGTGCCAGCAGCTTAGCAGGGCTTAACTATGGCTACACCTTC
TRBJ1-5 | NA | TRBV2 | TRBD1 | CASTEENRGQPQHF | TGTGCCAGCACCGAGGAGAACAGGGGACAGCCCCAGCATTTT
TRBJ1-1 | NA | TRBV29-1 | NA | CSVEENRAKVNTEAFF | TGCAGCGTTGAAGAAAATAGGGCCAAAGTGAACACTGAAGCTTTCTTT
TRBJ2-3 | NA | TRBV5-1 | NA | CASSSGLSTDTQYF | TGCGCCAGCAGCTCAGGGTTAAGCACAGATACGCAGTATTTT